One and the same sample provided the 24 T cell receptor beta chains below, sequenced in a study of shared clonotypes between healthy human individuals. Assay: immunoSEQ multiplex PCR; the TCRdb copy retains only in-frame clones and omits some. The repertoire holds around 2.5 million clones, 90% to 95% seen once, with approximately 0.37% in the top ten. Sequenced sample: naive CD4+ T cells from PBMCs. Described subset: CD45RA+ positively selected. The receptors were sampled from a man younger than 35 in good health. Some clones in this sample may be carry-over from other donors' samples.

The V gene is TRBV2, the J gene TRBJ2-7; 8 positions match TRBD2. This CDR3 spans 15 amino acids. V shed 4 bases, J shed 0 bases, and the junction held 5 bases outside the gene matches. Germline V gene data show CDR1 as SNHLY and CDR2 as FYNNEI. CDR3 residues: CASSGSGRTSYEQYF. Here the CDR3 DNA reads TGTGCCAGCAGTGGAAGCGGGAGAACCTCCTACGAGCAGTACTTC.

This clone was seen a few times. Other DNA sequences of this sample code for an identical CDR3. The chain employs TRBV6-1 and TRBJ1-1; no firm D call. The germline V gene has CDR1 MNHNS and CDR2 SASEGT. The CDR3 consists of 12 residues. V was cut by 5 bases and J by 5 bases, with 9 bases left in between. The CDR3 region is CASSRHGTEAFF. CDR3 bases: TGTGCCAGCAGTAGGCATGGTACTGAAGCTTTCTTT.

This clone was recorded once. Other nucleotide sequences in the sample specify the same CDR3. V and J are TRBV5-6 and TRBJ2-7; D gene ambiguous. V shed 4 bases and J shed 4 bases, with 12 bases lying between them. Germline values: CDR1 SGHDT, CDR2 YYEEEE. The CDR3 runs to 13 residues. The CDR3 reads CASSLAGVYEQYF. CDR3 nucleotides: TGTGCCAGCAGCCTTGCAGGAGTATACGAGCAGTACTTC.

The sample holds one count of this clone. Other DNA sequences from this sample encode an identical CDR3 as well. The V call is TRBV7-2, the J call TRBJ1-5, with D unresolved. Germline lookup yields CDR1 SGHTA and CDR2 FQGNSA. The V end lost 5 bases, the J end lost 4 bases, and 9 bases lay between the germline ends. This CDR3 spans 13 amino acids. In DNA form, the CDR3 reads TGTGCCAGCAGCCCGGGGTCGAATCAGCCCCAGCATTTT. This encodes CASSPGSNQPQHF. Full variable domain (outside the CDR3, taken from reference TRBV7-2 and TRBJ1-5): GAGVSQSPSNKVTEKGKDVELRCDPISGHTALYWYRQSLGQGLEFLIYFQGNSAPDKSGLPSDRFSAERTGGSVSTLTIQRTQQEDSAVYLCASSPGSNQPQHFGDGTRLSIL.

The genes are TRBV21-1 and TRBJ2-1; TRBD1 is the table's D call and was not checked against the DNA. TRBV21-1 is described as a pseudogene. The CDR3 extends over 14 amino acids. DNA for the CDR3: TGTGCCAGCACCGCGGGACAGGCTTACAATGAGCAGTTCTTC. Protein: CASTAGQAYNEQFF.

The J gene is TRBJ1-3, the V gene TRBV5-1; TRBD1 is a possible D gene (6 bases). Germline V CDR1 and CDR2: SGHRS, YFSETQ. Trimming shortened V by 2 bases and J by 7 bases, and 22 bases separated the two germline ends. The CDR3 contains 17 residues. CDR3 DNA sequence: TGCGCCAGCAGCTTTCTACCCCAACAGGGAAGAGGGAACACCATATATTTT. Translating gives CASSFLPQQGRGNTIYF. Combining the CDR3 with reference TRBV5-1 and TRBJ1-3 gives the whole variable domain KAGVTQTPRYLIKTRGQQVTLSCSPISGHRSVSWYQQTPGQGLQFLFEYFSETQRNKGNFPGRFSGRQFSNSRSEMNVSTLELGDSALYLCASSFLPQQGRGNTIYFGEGSWLTVV.

This chain connects TRBV29-1 to TRBJ2-1; D is perhaps TRBD2 (5 bases). Between the trimmed V and J ends, which lost 4 bases and 6 bases, there was a span of 7 bases. Looked up from germline, CDR1 is SQVTM and CDR2 is ANQGSEA. The CDR3 has 11 residues. CDR3 DNA sequence: TGCAGCGTTGTAGCGAGCAATGAGCAGTTCTTC. Translating it yields CSVVASNEQFF.

The chain joins TRBV6-6 to TRBJ2-3, with 9 bases that match TRBD1. The CDR3 contains 14 residues. V shed 6 bases and J 4 bases; nucleotides not matched to a gene: 5. Per the germline V gene, CDR1 is MNHNY and CDR2 is SVGAGI (reference sequence). The CDR3 DNA reads TGTGCCAGCAGGGCGGGACAGGGAGCAGATACGCAGTATTTT. Encoded protein: CASRAGQGADTQYF.

V and J are TRBV6-6 and TRBJ2-7; weak D call: TRBD1 (6 bases). Trimming cost V 10 bases and J 6 bases, with 16 bases left between them. Germline CDR1 and CDR2: MNHNY and SVGAGI (reference sequence). The CDR3 runs 12 residues. The CDR3 region has the DNA TGTGCCACCCTTCAACAGGGATCCGAGCAGTACTTC. Amino acids: CATLQQGSEQYF.

The rearrangement links TRBV10-3 to TRBJ2-7, with a tentative D call TRBD2 (6 bases). The CDR3 totals 11 residues. Germline V gives CDR1 ENHRY, CDR2 SYGVKD. Trimming took off 6 bases at V and 10 bases at J, with 13 bases between the two ends. The CDR3 DNA reads TGTGCCATCAGGGAGGGTAGCGCCCAGTACTTC. This sequence encodes CAIREGSAQYF.

This clone was detected once. V and J are TRBV7-2 and TRBJ1-1; D is undetermined. Germline V gene sequence: CDR1 SGHTA, CDR2 FQGNSA. The CDR3 totals 13 residues. V lost 2 bases and J lost 4, with 8 bases in between. CDR3 DNA: TGTGCCAGCAGCTTAAGCGGCGCCACTGAAGCTTTCTTT. Translation gives CASSLSGATEAFF. The complete variable domain, with remaining parts taken from reference TRBV7-2 and TRBJ1-1, reads GAGVSQSPSNKVTEKGKDVELRCDPISGHTALYWYRQSLGQGLEFLIYFQGNSAPDKSGLPSDRFSAERTGGSVSTLTIQRTQQEDSAVYLCASSLSGATEAFFGQGTRLTVV.

In its sample, this clone was seen a few times. The gene calls are TRBV2 and TRBJ1-2; no clear D gene. The length of the CDR3 is 14 residues. In germline, CDR1 is SNHLY, CDR2 FYNNEI. V lost 0 bases and J 8 bases, leaving 13 bases between the germline ends. This CDR3 is CASSEAGITPGYTF. In nucleotides, the CDR3 is TGTGCCAGCAGTGAAGCAGGGATTACACCGGGCTACACCTTC.

The chain combines TRBV30 with TRBJ1-2; D is uncertain. CDR1 and CDR2 (germline): GTSNPN, SVGIG (reference sequence). This CDR3 has 12 residues. Trimming pared 5 bases from V and 2 bases from J, leaving 9 bases between. The CDR3 sequence: CAWDSRNYGYTF. The DNA of the CDR3 is TGTGCCTGGGACTCTAGGAACTATGGCTACACCTTC.

The chain recombines TRBV6-1 with TRBJ2-7; TRBD1 might be the D (5 bases). The V end lost 3 bases, the J end lost 6 bases, and 9 bases lay between the germline ends. The germline V gene encodes CDR1 MNHNS and CDR2 SASEGT. The CDR3 is 12 residues long. The CDR3 protein is CASSEGLSEQYF. Here the CDR3 DNA reads TGTGCCAGCAGTGAGGGGCTAAGCGAGCAGTACTTC.

The chain joins TRBV28 to TRBJ2-1; a weak D match, TRBD2 (6 bases). The CDR3 is made up of 15 amino acids. V lost 1 base to trimming and J lost 9 bases, with 16 bases between them. In germline, CDR1 is MDHEN, CDR2 SYDVKM. The CDR3 bases are TGTGCCAGCAGTTTATCTTCGGGAGCCCGGGGTGAGCAGTTCTTC. It specifies CASSLSSGARGEQFF.

The chain joins TRBV29-1 to TRBJ2-7, with D perhaps assigned TRBD1 or TRBD2 (5 bases each). Germline V gene sequence: CDR1 SQVTM, CDR2 ANQGSEA. The ends were cut back, 7 bases at V and 3 bases at J, with 16 bases in the middle. The CDR3 consists of 13 residues. The CDR3 DNA reads as TGCAGCGCCTCTTCTCATGGGGGCTACGAGCAGTACTTC. This translates into CSASSHGGYEQYF.

This chain connects TRBV29-1 to TRBJ2-7; D is uncertain. The CDR3 contains 11 residues. V was cut by 7 bases and J by 3 bases, with 10 bases left in between. Germline assignment: CDR1 SQVTM and CDR2 ANQGSEA. The CDR3 sequence is CSARADYEQYF. The CDR3 DNA is TGCAGCGCCCGGGCAGACTACGAGCAGTACTTC.

This clone was detected only a few times. V is TRBV5-1 and J is TRBJ2-7, with TRBD1 as a possible D gene (5 bases). Looked up from germline, CDR1 is SGHRS and CDR2 is YFSETQ. Trimming shortened V by 3 bases and J by 1 base, and 11 bases separated the two germline ends. The CDR3 length is 14 residues. CDR3 DNA sequence: TGCGCCAGCAGCTCGTTTGGGGCTTCCTACGAGCAGTACTTC. Its protein is CASSSFGASYEQYF.

The chain uses TRBV10-2 and TRBJ1-5, with D uncertain. Trimming removed 1 base at V and 5 bases at J, with 9 bases between. The CDR3 has 14 amino acids. The germline gives CDR1 WSHSY, CDR2 SAAADI. The CDR3 sequence: CASSEYGRDQPQHF. The CDR3 DNA follows: TGCGCCAGCAGTGAGTACGGTAGGGATCAGCCCCAGCATTTT.

J is TRBJ2-7 and V is TRBV19; TRBD2 agrees at 7 bases. Germline loops: CDR1 LNHDA, CDR2 SQIVND (reference sequence). With 5 bases clipped from V and 2 bases from J, the junction kept 15 bases outside the gene matches. This CDR3 has 17 amino acids. This CDR3 is CASSQTGLADTTYEQYF. The CDR3 DNA follows: TGTGCCAGTAGTCAGACTGGCCTAGCGGACACTACCTACGAGCAGTACTTC. Complete variable domain (other parts from reference TRBV19 and TRBJ2-7): DGGITQSPKYLFRKEGQNVTLSCEQNLNHDAMYWYRQDPGQGLRLIYYSQIVNDFQKGDIAEGYSVSREKKESFPLTVTSAQKNPTAFYLCASSQTGLADTTYEQYFGPGTRLTVT.

This chain connects TRBV11-2 to TRBJ2-5; a possible D gene is TRBD1 (5 bases). V was pared by 2 bases and J by 2 bases, with 9 bases between. Germline assignment: CDR1 SGHAT and CDR2 FQNNGV. The CDR3 sequence is 14 residues long. This CDR3 reads CASSLFDSQETQYF. DNA for the CDR3: TGTGCCAGCAGCTTATTTGACAGTCAAGAGACCCAGTACTTC.

The V gene is TRBV5-1, the J gene TRBJ1-1; D unresolved. Trimming left V 0 bases short and J 7 bases short, with 13 bases between. CDR1 SGHRS and CDR2 YFSETQ come from the germline V gene. This CDR3 spans 14 amino acids. CDR3 protein: CASSLVPGGDEAFF. As DNA, the CDR3 is TGCGCCAGCAGCTTGGTACCCGGCGGAGATGAAGCTTTCTTT.

This clone was counted once. This rearrangement joins TRBV9 to TRBJ2-1; perhaps TRBD2 as D (6 bases). The CDR3 is made up of 15 amino acids. Germline CDR1 is SGDLS and CDR2 is YYNGEE. V lost 2 bases, J lost 6 bases, and 15 bases lay in between. Here the CDR3 reads CASSVGLEGRNEQFF. DNA of the CDR3: TGTGCCAGCAGCGTTGGGCTGGAGGGCCGCAATGAGCAGTTCTTC.

The gene calls are TRBV29-1 and TRBJ1-5; D is perhaps TRBD1 (6 bases). This CDR3 has 14 residues. From germline, CDR1 is SQVTM and CDR2 ANQGSEA. V lost 7 bases and J lost 7, with 20 bases in between. The CDR3 DNA follows: TGCAGCGCCACGGCAGGGGCGTCAGGACAGCCCCAGCATTTT. This gives the protein CSATAGASGQPQHF. The full variable domain, with the rest looked up from reference TRBV29-1 and TRBJ1-5, is SAVISQKPSRDICQRGTSLTIQCQVDSQVTMMFWYRQQPGQSLTLIATANQGSEATYESGFVIDKFPISRPNLTFSTLTVSNMSPEDSSIYLCSATAGASGQPQHFGDGTRLSIL.